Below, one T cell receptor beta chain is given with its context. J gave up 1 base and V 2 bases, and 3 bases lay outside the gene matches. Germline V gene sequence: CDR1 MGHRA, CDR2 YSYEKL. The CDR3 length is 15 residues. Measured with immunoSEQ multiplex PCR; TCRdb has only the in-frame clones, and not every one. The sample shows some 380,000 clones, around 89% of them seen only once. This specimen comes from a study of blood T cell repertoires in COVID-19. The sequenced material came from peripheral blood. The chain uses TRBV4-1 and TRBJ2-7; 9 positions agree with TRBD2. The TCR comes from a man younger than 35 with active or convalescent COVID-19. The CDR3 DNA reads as TGCGCCAGCAGCCAATCTAGCGGGACATCCTACGAGCAGTACTTC. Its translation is CASSQSSGTSYEQYF.